Listed below are T cell receptor beta chains from one sample, sequenced in a study of post-analysis software for immune sequencing data. In TCRdb, the PCR reads were re-called with MiXCR into one record per CDR3 protein. The sample gives some 500,000 distinct CDR3 sequences, around 40% of which show up once; around 10% is in the top ten. Input material: blood. All receptors come from a girl between 10 and 17 years old with multiple sclerosis. The conserved cysteine and the conserved F or W are not part of the CDR3 here. The order of the fields is V gene, J gene, CDR3 protein.

TRBV5-1	TRBJ2-5	ASSLDPSPETQY
TRBV4-1	TRBJ2-2	ASSQDPATGTIDTGELF
TRBV6-1	TRBJ1-1	ASSEQGPNTEAF
TRBV20-1	TRBJ2-4	SARDLVSGSGTLREQY
TRBV20-1	TRBJ1-2	SARDPGGYGYT
TRBV3-1	TRBJ1-1	ASRKGPTEAF
TRBV20-1	TRBJ2-1	SARRTEGYNEQF
TRBV11-1	TRBJ1-2	ASSPLKDAYGYT
TRBV18	TRBJ2-7	ASSPRLGIGEQY
TRBV20-1	TRBJ2-5	SARDRASDGEQY
TRBV5-1	TRBJ1-1	ASWKSGEGNTEAF
TRBV5-1	TRBJ2-1	ASSLGASGRGNEQF
TRBV29-1	TRBJ2-1	SVEIASGTYNEQF
TRBV5-1	TRBJ1-1	ASTLLTGTNTEAF
TRBV20-1	TRBJ2-3	SASPAAVFTDTQY
TRBV15	TRBJ2-3	ATRETSGVTDTQY
TRBV7-6	TRBJ1-4	ASSLLRETNEKLF
TRBV28	TRBJ2-3	ASSPSTGRGTDTQY
TRBV20-1	TRBJ2-1	SARDGRDQNEQF
TRBV4-1	TRBJ2-7	ASSPSGSGGEREQY
TRBV2	TRBJ1-1	ASSAFGQNTEAF
TRBV20-1	TRBJ1-3	SARDDSHSGNTIY
TRBV28	-	ASSSRAGEQY
TRBV7-9	TRBJ1-6	ASSLRSYNSPLH
TRBV24-1	TRBJ2-7	ATSDGGIPYEQY
TRBV7-2	TRBJ2-1	ARSLDASYNEQF
TRBV6-5	TRBJ2-4	ASSLTDRIAKNTQY
TRBV28	TRBJ1-5	ASSGDRVQQPQH
TRBV27	TRBJ2-1	ASSLSHYNEQF
TRBV4-3	TRBJ2-1	ASSHARRGQGINEQF
TRBV27	TRBJ1-4	ARGTREKLF
TRBV7-3	TRBJ2-1	ASSPHQGAITPYNEQF
TRBV15	TRBJ1-1	ATSRLPNTEAF
TRBV24-1	TRBJ1-5	ATSLGQLYSNQPQH
TRBV29-1	TRBJ1-5	SYALGANQPQH
TRBV6-2/TRBV6-3	TRBJ2-7	ASKRDRPSSYEQY
TRBV6-1	TRBJ2-5	ASRFLSGRAMKTQY
TRBV2	TRBJ1-2	ASIIRTDGYT
TRBV20-1	TRBJ1-1	SARVIRGANTEAF
TRBV6-2/TRBV6-3	TRBJ1-4	ASSGRDTRKGNEKLF
TRBV6-6	TRBJ1-2	ASSPPTNYGYT
TRBV15	TRBJ2-7	ATSRDLGRLGSYEQY
TRBV7-2	-	ASSLITSGGVYEQY
TRBV9	TRBJ2-1	ASSVEDYNEQF
TRBV7-9	TRBJ2-7	ASSPQGVTSYEQY
TRBV6-5	TRBJ2-5	ASSYTSGVQETQY
TRBV20-1	TRBJ2-1	SARDPLAPMDNEQF
TRBV28	TRBJ2-6	ASSLPADNSGANVLT
TRBV7-2	TRBJ2-5	ASSLSWPKETQY
TRBV7-9	TRBJ2-5	ASSLPGDRETQY
TRBV5-1	TRBJ2-1	TSSGSGGYNEQF
TRBV7-2	TRBJ2-7	ASSLWVGPGGYEQY
TRBV24-1	TRBJ1-5	AAYFRDRYSNQPQH
TRBV4-3	TRBJ1-2	ASSHDRGSDGYT